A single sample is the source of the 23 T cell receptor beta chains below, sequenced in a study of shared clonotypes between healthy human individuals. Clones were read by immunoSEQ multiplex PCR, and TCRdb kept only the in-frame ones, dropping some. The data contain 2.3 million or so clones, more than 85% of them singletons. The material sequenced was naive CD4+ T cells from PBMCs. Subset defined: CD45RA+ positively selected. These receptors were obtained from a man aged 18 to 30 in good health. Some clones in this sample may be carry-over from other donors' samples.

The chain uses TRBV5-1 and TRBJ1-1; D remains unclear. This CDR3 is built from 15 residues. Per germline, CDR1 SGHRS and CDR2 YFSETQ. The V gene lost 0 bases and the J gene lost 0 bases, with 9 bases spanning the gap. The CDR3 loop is CASSLGNIMNTEAFF. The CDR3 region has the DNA TGCGCCAGCAGCTTGGGGAATATTATGAACACTGAAGCTTTCTTT.

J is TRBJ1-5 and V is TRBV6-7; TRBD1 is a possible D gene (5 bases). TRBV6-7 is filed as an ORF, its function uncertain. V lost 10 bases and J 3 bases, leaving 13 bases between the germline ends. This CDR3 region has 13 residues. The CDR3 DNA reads TGTGCCACCCTTCAGGGCTACAATCAGCCCCAGCATTTT. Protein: CATLQGYNQPQHF.

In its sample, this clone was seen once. The CDR3: CASSQDLLTDSNQPQHF. The CDR3 DNA is TGCGCCAGCAGCCAAGATCTCCTGACAGATAGCAATCAGCCCCAGCATTTT. The chain couples TRBV4-3 to TRBJ1-5, with D possibly being TRBD1 (5 bases). This CDR3 spans 17 amino acids. Germline assignment: CDR1 LGHNA and CDR2 YSLEER. Trimming took off 0 bases at V and 0 bases at J, with 12 bases between the two ends.

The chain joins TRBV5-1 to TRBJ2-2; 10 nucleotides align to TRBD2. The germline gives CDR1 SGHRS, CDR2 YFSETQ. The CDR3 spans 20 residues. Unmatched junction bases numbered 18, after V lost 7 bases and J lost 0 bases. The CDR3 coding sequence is TGCGCCAGCCACTGGGGAGGAAGGACTAGCGGAATCCCGAACACCGGGGAGCTGTTTTTT. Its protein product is CASHWGGRTSGIPNTGELFF.

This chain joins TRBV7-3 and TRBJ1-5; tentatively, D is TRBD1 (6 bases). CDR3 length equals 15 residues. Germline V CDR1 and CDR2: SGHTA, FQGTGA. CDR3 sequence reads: CVKQNTGLGNQPQHF. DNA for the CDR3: TGTGTCAAACAGAATACAGGGTTAGGAAATCAGCCCCAGCATTTT. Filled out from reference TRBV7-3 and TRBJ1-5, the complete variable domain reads GAGVSQTPSNKVTEKGKYVELRCDPISGHTALYWYRQSLGQGPEFLIYFQGTGAADDSGLPNDRFFAVRPEGSVSTLKIQRTERGDSAVYLCVKQNTGLGNQPQHFGDGTRLSIL.

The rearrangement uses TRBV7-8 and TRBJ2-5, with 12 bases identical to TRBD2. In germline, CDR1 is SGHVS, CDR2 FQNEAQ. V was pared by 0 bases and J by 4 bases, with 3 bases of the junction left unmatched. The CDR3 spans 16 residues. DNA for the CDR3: TGTGCCAGCAGCTTAGCGAGGGGACTAGCGGGAGAGACCCAGTACTTC. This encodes CASSLARGLAGETQYF.

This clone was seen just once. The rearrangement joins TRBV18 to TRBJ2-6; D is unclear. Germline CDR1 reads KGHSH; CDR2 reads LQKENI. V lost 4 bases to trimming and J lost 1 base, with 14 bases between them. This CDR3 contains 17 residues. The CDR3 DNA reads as TGTGCCAGCTCACTCTCCAGTGCACCGTCTGGGGCCAACGTCCTGACTTTC. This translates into CASSLSSAPSGANVLTF.

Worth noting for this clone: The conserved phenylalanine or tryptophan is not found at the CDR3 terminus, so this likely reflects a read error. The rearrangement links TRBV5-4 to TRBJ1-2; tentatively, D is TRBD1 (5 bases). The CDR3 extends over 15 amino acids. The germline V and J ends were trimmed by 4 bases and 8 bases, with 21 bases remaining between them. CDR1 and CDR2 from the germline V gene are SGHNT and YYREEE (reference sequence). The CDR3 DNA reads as TGTGCCAGCAGCCGACCACGGGCGGGGACGCAAGGCTACACCCTC. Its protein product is CASSRPRAGTQGYTL.

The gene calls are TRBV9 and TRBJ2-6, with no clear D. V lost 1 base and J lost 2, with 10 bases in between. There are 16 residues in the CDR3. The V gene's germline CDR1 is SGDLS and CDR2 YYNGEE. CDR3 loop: CASSVYGETGANVLTF. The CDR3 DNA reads TGTGCCAGCAGCGTATATGGGGAAACTGGGGCCAACGTCCTGACTTTC. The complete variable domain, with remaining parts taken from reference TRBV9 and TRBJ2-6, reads DSGVTQTPKHLITATGQRVTLRCSPRSGDLSVYWYQQSLDQGLQFLIQYYNGEERAKGNILERFSAQQFPDLHSELNLSSLELGDSALYFCASSVYGETGANVLTFGAGSRLTVL.

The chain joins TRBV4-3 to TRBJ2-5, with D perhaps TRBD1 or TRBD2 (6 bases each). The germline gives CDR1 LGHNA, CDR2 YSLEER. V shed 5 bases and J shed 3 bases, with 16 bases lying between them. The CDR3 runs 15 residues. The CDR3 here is CASSIPTGGEETQYF. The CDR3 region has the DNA TGCGCCAGCAGCATACCCACCGGGGGCGAAGAGACCCAGTACTTC.

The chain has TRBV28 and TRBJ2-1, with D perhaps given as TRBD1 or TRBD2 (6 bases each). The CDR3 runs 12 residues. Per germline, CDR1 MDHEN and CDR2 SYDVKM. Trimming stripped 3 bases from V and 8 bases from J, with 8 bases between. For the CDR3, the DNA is TGTGCCAGCAGTTTTAGGGGGGATGAGCAGTTCTTC. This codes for CASSFRGDEQFF.

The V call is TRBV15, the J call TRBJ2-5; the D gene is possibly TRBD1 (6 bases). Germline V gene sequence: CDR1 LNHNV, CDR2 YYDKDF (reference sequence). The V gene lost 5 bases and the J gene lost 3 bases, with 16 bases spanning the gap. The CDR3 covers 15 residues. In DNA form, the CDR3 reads TGTGCCACCAGCTCCTACAGGGTGGGGAAAGAGACCCAGTACTTC. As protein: CATSSYRVGKETQYF. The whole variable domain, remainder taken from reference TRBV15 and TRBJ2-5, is DAMVIQNPRYQVTQFGKPVTLSCSQTLNHNVMYWYQQKSSQAPKLLFHYYDKDFNNEADTPDNFQSRRPNTSFCFLDIRSPGLGDTAMYLCATSSYRVGKETQYFGPGTRLLVL.

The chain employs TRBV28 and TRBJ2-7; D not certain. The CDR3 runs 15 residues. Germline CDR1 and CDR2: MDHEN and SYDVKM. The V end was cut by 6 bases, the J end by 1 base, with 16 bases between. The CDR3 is CASSQTGSLSYEQYF. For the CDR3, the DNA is TGTGCCAGCAGCCAGACTGGTTCCCTGTCCTACGAGCAGTACTTC.

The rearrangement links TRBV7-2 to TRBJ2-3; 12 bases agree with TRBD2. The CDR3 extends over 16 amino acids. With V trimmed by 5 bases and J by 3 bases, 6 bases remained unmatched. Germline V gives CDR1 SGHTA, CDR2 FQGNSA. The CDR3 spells CASSPSGGGPTDTQYF. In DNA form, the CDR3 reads TGTGCCAGCAGCCCTAGCGGGGGGGGACCAACAGATACGCAGTATTTT.

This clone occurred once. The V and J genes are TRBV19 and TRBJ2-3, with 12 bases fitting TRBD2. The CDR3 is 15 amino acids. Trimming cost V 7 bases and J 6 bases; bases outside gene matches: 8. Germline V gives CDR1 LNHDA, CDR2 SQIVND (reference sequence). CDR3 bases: TGTGCCAGTAAGCTAGCGGGAGGGCCTGCGGATACGCAGTATTTT. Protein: CASKLAGGPADTQYF.

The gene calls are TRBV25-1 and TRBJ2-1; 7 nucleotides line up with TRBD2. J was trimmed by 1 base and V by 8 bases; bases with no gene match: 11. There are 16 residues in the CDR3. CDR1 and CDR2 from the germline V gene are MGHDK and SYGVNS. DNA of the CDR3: TGTGCCAGCGGTCCGGGTAGCGGGTGGTCCTACAATGAGCAGTTCTTC. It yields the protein CASGPGSGWSYNEQFF.

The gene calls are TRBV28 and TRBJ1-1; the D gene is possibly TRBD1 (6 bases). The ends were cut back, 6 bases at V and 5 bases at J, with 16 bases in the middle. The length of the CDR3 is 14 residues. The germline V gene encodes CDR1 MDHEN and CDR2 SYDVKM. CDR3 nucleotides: TGTGCCAGCAGCGCCACAGGGTCGGTGACTGAAGCTTTCTTT. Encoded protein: CASSATGSVTEAFF.

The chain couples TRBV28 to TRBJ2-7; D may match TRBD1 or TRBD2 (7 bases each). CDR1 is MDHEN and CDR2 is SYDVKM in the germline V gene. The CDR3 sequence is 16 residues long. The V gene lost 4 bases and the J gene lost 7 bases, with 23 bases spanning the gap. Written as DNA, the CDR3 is TGTGCCAGCAGTTCCCAGGGAGGGGGCATCCGAGGAGAGCAGTACTTC. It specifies CASSSQGGGIRGEQYF.

The CDR3 DNA reads as TGTGCCAGCAGCCCTACTCGGGACAGGGAGAGCTCTGGGGCCAACGTCCTGACTTTC. Its protein is CASSPTRDRESSGANVLTF. The chain recombines TRBV7-8 with TRBJ2-6, with TRBD1 identical over 9 bases. V shed 5 bases and J 0 bases; nucleotides not matched to a gene: 11. This CDR3 has 19 amino acids. CDR1 is SGHVS, CDR2 FQNEAQ, per germline. Drawing the rest from reference TRBV7-8 and TRBJ2-6, the complete variable domain is GAGVSQSPRYKVAKRGQDVALRCDPISGHVSLFWYQQALGQGPEFLTYFQNEAQLDKSGLPSDRFFAERPEGSVSTLKIQRTQQEDSAVYLCASSPTRDRESSGANVLTFGAGSRLTVL.

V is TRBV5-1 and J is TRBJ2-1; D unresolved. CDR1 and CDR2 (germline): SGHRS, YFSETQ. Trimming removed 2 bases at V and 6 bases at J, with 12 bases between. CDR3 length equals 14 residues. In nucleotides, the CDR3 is TGCGCCAGCAGCTTCAGCCTCGAAGCCAATGAGCAGTTCTTC. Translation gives CASSFSLEANEQFF.

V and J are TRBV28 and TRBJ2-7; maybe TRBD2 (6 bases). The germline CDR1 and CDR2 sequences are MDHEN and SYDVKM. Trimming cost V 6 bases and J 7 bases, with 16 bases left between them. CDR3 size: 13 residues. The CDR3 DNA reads TGTGCCAGCAGAGCGGGCAGGGCCGGGGAGCAGTACTTC. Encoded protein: CASRAGRAGEQYF.

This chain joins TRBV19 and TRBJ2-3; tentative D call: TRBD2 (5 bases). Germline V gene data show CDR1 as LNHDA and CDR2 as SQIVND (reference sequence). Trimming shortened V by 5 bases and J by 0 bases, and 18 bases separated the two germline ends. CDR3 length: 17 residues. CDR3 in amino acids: CASSPPPGRASTDTQYF. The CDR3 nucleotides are TGTGCCAGTAGTCCGCCCCCCGGGCGGGCTAGCACAGATACGCAGTATTTT.

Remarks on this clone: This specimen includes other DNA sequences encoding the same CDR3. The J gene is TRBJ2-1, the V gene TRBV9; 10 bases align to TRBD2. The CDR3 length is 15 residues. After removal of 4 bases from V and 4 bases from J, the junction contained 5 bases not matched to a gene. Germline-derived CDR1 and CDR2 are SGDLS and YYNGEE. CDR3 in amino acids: CASSPRTSGYNEQFF. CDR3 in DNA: TGTGCCAGCAGCCCCAGGACTAGCGGATACAATGAGCAGTTCTTC.